Below, 27 T cell receptor beta chains from the same sample are listed, as sequenced in a study of T cells in Graves' hyperthyroidism and ophthalmopathy. The TCR beta CDR3 regions underwent amplification using RNA transcripts as the source. Carried out on the TCR CDR3, a first-round RT-PCR used the HTBI primer set. TCRdb re-derived calls from the multiplex PCR reads in MiXCR, one entry per CDR3 protein. The table lists about 360,000 distinct CDR3 sequences, about 12% of them singletons. Sequenced material: blood. Receptors were obtained from a woman aged 18-29 years with Graves' hyperthyroidism.

The chain has TRBV6-1 and TRBJ1-3; D not certain. Germline values: CDR1 MNHNS, CDR2 SASEGT. The V gene lost 4 bases and the J gene lost 0 bases, with 13 bases spanning the gap. The CDR3 consists of 16 residues. CDR3 residues: CASSAASDTSGNTIYF. The CDR3 DNA is TGTGCCAGCAGTGCGGCAAGTGATACCTCTGGAAACACCATATATTTT.

This clonotype has a count of ten or more. This chain joins TRBV9 and TRBJ1-2, with D hard to call. The germline V gene has CDR1 SGDLS and CDR2 YYNGEE. Trimming took 0 bases from V and 4 from J, leaving 10 bases between them. CDR3 length: 14 residues. The CDR3 spells CASSVGDRSYGYTF. CDR3 in DNA: TGTGCCAGCAGCGTAGGGGATAGGAGCTATGGCTACACCTTC.

The table lists this clonotype with many counts. The rearrangement joins TRBV11-2 to TRBJ2-6; D perhaps matches TRBD1 (5 bases). The CDR3 is 15 residues long. With 1 base removed from V and 7 bases from J, the gap between germline ends came to 11 bases. Germline V gene sequence: CDR1 SGHAT, CDR2 FQNNGV. DNA for the CDR3: TGTGCCAGCAGCTTAGCAAGGGGTTTCGCCAACGTCCTGACTTTC. This gives the protein CASSLARGFANVLTF.

There are many counts of this clonotype. The V gene is TRBV11-1, the J gene TRBJ2-1; D remains unclear. Germline V lookup: CDR1 SGHAT, CDR2 FQDESV (reference sequence). Trimming shortened V by 5 bases and J by 0 bases, and 5 bases separated the two germline ends. The CDR3 loop spans 13 amino acids. CDR3 DNA: TGTGCCAGCAGCCGCGGCTCCTACAATGAGCAGTTCTTC. This encodes CASSRGSYNEQFF.

The J gene is TRBJ2-1, the V gene TRBV2, with unresolved D. Germline V gene lookup returns CDR1 SNHLY and CDR2 FYNNEI. The V and J ends lost 4 bases and 0 bases respectively, with 16 bases between them. CDR3 size: 17 residues. The CDR3 spells CASSVGTTQSSYNEQFF. The CDR3 DNA reads TGTGCCAGCAGTGTAGGTACTACTCAGAGCTCCTACAATGAGCAGTTCTTC.

The table lists this clonotype with a few counts. V and J are TRBV20-1 and TRBJ2-3, with D unclear. V shed 0 bases and J shed 0 bases, with 13 bases lying between them. This CDR3 contains 16 residues. Germline V gene data show CDR1 as DFQATT and CDR2 as SNEGSKA (reference sequence). CDR3 amino acids: CSARDLGSTSTDTQYF. In DNA, the CDR3 is TGCAGTGCTAGAGATCTGGGCAGTACTAGCACAGATACGCAGTATTTT.

At least ten counts were recorded for this clonotype. The V call is TRBV7-9, the J call TRBJ1-1; D unresolved. CDR3 size: 13 residues. CDR1 is SEHNR, CDR2 FQNEAQ, per germline (reference sequence). V was cut by 5 bases and J by 1 base, with 8 bases left in between. CDR3 sequence: CASSLLSNTEAFF. CDR3 bases: TGTGCCAGCAGCCTTCTTTCGAACACTGAAGCTTTCTTT.

This clonotype has a count of ten or more. J is TRBJ1-2 and V is TRBV2; D perhaps matches TRBD1 (6 bases). V dropped 1 base and J dropped 3 bases, with 6 bases sitting between them. In germline, CDR1 is SNHLY, CDR2 FYNNEI. CDR3 length equals 13 residues. The DNA for the CDR3 is TGTGCCAGCAGTGAAGGGACAGACTATGGCTACACCTTC. Translating it yields CASSEGTDYGYTF.

This clonotype was counted at least ten times. The genes are TRBV30 and TRBJ2-7; 10 bases fit TRBD2. After removal of 0 bases from V and 5 bases from J, the junction contained 7 bases not matched to a gene. The CDR3 totals 15 residues. Germline CDR1 GTSNPN, CDR2 SVGIG (reference sequence). The CDR3 DNA reads TGTGCCTGGAGTGTAAGGGAAACTAGCGGGAACGAGCAGTACTTC. Its protein is CAWSVRETSGNEQYF.

In its sample, this clonotype was seen many times. The chain recombines TRBV20-1 with TRBJ1-1; D gene uncertain. The CDR3 runs 14 residues. CDR1 and CDR2 from the germline V gene are DFQATT and SNEGSKA (reference sequence). V was pared by 5 bases and J by 6 bases, with 19 bases between. The CDR3 DNA sequence: TGCAGTGCTCCCACAAGAGGGCGGGAATCTGAAGCTTTCTTT. Translation: CSAPTRGRESEAFF.

The V call is TRBV19, the J call TRBJ2-7; the D gene is possibly TRBD1 (6 bases). CDR1 LNHDA and CDR2 SQIVND come from the germline V gene (reference sequence). CDR3 length: 13 amino acids. V was clipped by 5 bases and J by 4 bases, with 12 bases between them. The CDR3 DNA follows: TGTGCCAGTAGTGGGGGCGAAGGGTACGAGCAGTACTTC. Protein sequence: CASSGGEGYEQYF.

This clonotype showed up many times. J is TRBJ1-3 and V is TRBV30, with TRBD1 identical over 7 bases. Germline V lookup: CDR1 GTSNPN, CDR2 SVGIG (reference sequence). The CDR3 is 15 amino acids. J lost 4 bases, V lost 2 bases, and 8 bases had no gene match. For the CDR3, the DNA is TGTGCCTGGAGTTTCCAACAGGGGAGGGGAAACACCATATATTTT. It yields the protein CAWSFQQGRGNTIYF.

This clonotype was detected ten times or more. The chain joins TRBV20-1 to TRBJ2-7; D is perhaps TRBD1 or TRBD2 (5 bases each). This CDR3 has 13 residues. Germline V gives CDR1 DFQATT, CDR2 SNEGSKA (reference sequence). Trimming pared 3 bases from V and 0 bases from J, leaving 9 bases between. The CDR3 region has the DNA TGCAGTGCTAGGACGGGACCCTCCTACGAGCAGTACTTC. Its protein is CSARTGPSYEQYF.

The chain recombines TRBV9 with TRBJ2-3; tentative D call: TRBD2 (5 bases). The germline CDR1 and CDR2 sequences are SGDLS and YYNGEE. The CDR3 contains 17 residues. V was clipped by 0 bases and J by 0 bases, with 14 bases between them. CDR3: CASSVGTGYTSTDTQYF. CDR3 nucleotide sequence: TGTGCCAGCAGCGTAGGGACGGGGTACACTAGCACAGATACGCAGTATTTT. The variable domain in full, with the rest retrieved from reference TRBV9 and TRBJ2-3, is DSGVTQTPKHLITATGQRVTLRCSPRSGDLSVYWYQQSLDQGLQFLIQYYNGEERAKGNILERFSAQQFPDLHSELNLSSLELGDSALYFCASSVGTGYTSTDTQYFGPGTRLTVL.

This clonotype occurred a few times. The chain links TRBV19 to TRBJ2-1; D may match TRBD1 or TRBD2 (7 bases each). Germline-derived CDR1 and CDR2 are LNHDA and SQIVND (reference sequence). Trimming removed 6 bases from V and 5 bases from J, with 20 bases in between. The CDR3 extends over 16 amino acids. Here the CDR3 reads CASSRGGQGIHNEQFF. CDR3 in DNA: TGTGCCAGTAGCAGGGGGGGGCAGGGAATCCACAATGAGCAGTTCTTC.

The genes are TRBV2 and TRBJ2-1; 7 bases match TRBD2. CDR3 length: 14 amino acids. Germline V gene sequence: CDR1 SNHLY, CDR2 FYNNEI. The V segment lost 5 bases and the J segment 5 bases; nucleotides outside the gene matches: 6. The CDR3 DNA is TGTGCCAGCAGTCGGGGGGACGCTAACAATGAGCAGTTCTTC. This gives the protein CASSRGDANNEQFF.

Many counts were recorded for this clonotype. This chain connects TRBV7-2 to TRBJ2-7; TRBD1 aligns across 7 bases. The CDR3 runs to 14 residues. CDR1 and CDR2 (germline): SGHTA, FQGNSA. V gave up 5 bases and J gave up 0 bases; unmatched junction bases: 4. CDR3 DNA: TGTGCCAGCAGCCCCAGGACAGGCTCCTACGAGCAGTACTTC. It codes for CASSPRTGSYEQYF.

This clonotype has a count of ten or more. CDR3: CAWTMAPLGEQYF. Here the CDR3 DNA reads TGTGCCTGGACCATGGCCCCCCTTGGAGAGCAGTACTTC. The V call is TRBV30, the J call TRBJ2-7, with D uncertain. The CDR3 consists of 13 residues. V was cut by 4 bases and J by 7 bases, with 17 bases left in between. Germline-derived CDR1 and CDR2 are GTSNPN and SVGIG (reference sequence).

This clonotype was detected only a few times. The rearrangement links TRBV18 to TRBJ2-3; 8 bases agree with TRBD2. The CDR3 runs to 17 residues. With 0 bases clipped from V and 1 base from J, the junction kept 6 bases outside the gene matches. Germline CDR1 and CDR2: KGHSH and LQKENI. The CDR3 sequence: CASSPPSGGLRTDTQYF. In DNA, the CDR3 is TGTGCCAGCTCACCACCGAGCGGGGGCCTTCGCACAGATACGCAGTATTTT.

This clonotype was picked up a small number of times. The CDR3 DNA sequence: TGTGCCACCAGCAGAACTTCACCGGGACAGGGACAAGGTGAAAAACTGTTTTTT. Translation: CATSRTSPGQGQGEKLFF. V is TRBV15 and J is TRBJ1-4, with 9 positions matching TRBD1. V dropped 2 bases and J dropped 7; count of bases not matched to a gene: 14. CDR3 length: 18 amino acids. Germline CDR1 reads LNHNV; CDR2 reads YYDKDF (reference sequence).

This clonotype came up many times. V gene TRBV20-1 combines with J gene TRBJ2-7; D not certain. This CDR3 spans 16 amino acids. The V end was cut by 4 bases, the J end by 0 bases, with 19 bases between. Germline V gene data show CDR1 as DFQATT and CDR2 as SNEGSKA (reference sequence). The CDR3 DNA follows: TGCAGTGCTACGGGTACGTCCCGAAAGAGCTCCTACGAGCAGTACTTC. The encoded protein is CSATGTSRKSSYEQYF.

The gene calls are TRBV30 and TRBJ2-6; unclear D gene. With 3 bases removed from V and 1 base from J, the gap between germline ends came to 4 bases. Germline V CDR1 and CDR2: GTSNPN, SVGIG (reference sequence). This CDR3 spans 13 amino acids. In DNA, the CDR3 is TGTGCCTGGAGGGGATCTGGGGCCAACGTCCTGACTTTC. Translated: CAWRGSGANVLTF.

This clonotype turned up a few times. The chain couples TRBV2 to TRBJ2-2, with 11 positions matching TRBD2. Germline V lookup: CDR1 SNHLY, CDR2 FYNNEI. The CDR3 extends over 15 amino acids. The V segment lost 3 bases and the J segment 4 bases; nucleotides outside the gene matches: 1. The chain's CDR3 is CASSDLAGGTGELFF. The CDR3 nucleotides read TGTGCCAGCAGTGACCTAGCGGGGGGCACCGGGGAGCTGTTTTTT.

This rearrangement joins TRBV4-3 to TRBJ2-2; 10 positions match TRBD2. The germline V gene encodes CDR1 LGHNA and CDR2 YSLEER. J was trimmed by 9 bases and V by 0 bases; bases with no gene match: 19. The CDR3 spans 20 residues. The CDR3 region is CASSQDIPTSGFSGTRELFF. CDR3 coding DNA: TGCGCCAGCAGCCAAGATATTCCGACTAGCGGGTTTAGCGGGACCCGGGAGCTGTTTTTT.

In its sample, this clonotype was seen many times. The gene calls are TRBV29-1 and TRBJ1-3; maybe TRBD1 (6 bases). Germline loops: CDR1 SQVTM, CDR2 ANQGSEA. The CDR3 covers 12 residues. The V end lost 6 bases, the J end lost 1 base, and 7 bases lay between the germline ends. The CDR3 is CSVRGSGNTIYF. The CDR3 DNA is TGCAGCGTCAGGGGATCTGGAAACACCATATATTTT.

This clonotype has at least ten counts. This chain links TRBV28 with TRBJ1-5, with a tentative D call TRBD1 (6 bases). V lost 6 bases to trimming and J lost 6 bases, with 18 bases between them. The CDR3 has 15 amino acids. CDR1 and CDR2 from the germline V gene are MDHEN and SYDVKM. The CDR3 region is CASSHGGGGSQPQHF. The CDR3 nucleotides are TGTGCCAGCAGCCACGGTGGGGGGGGCAGTCAGCCCCAGCATTTT.

This sequence joins TRBV20-1 and TRBJ2-1, with D unresolved. V lost 3 bases, J lost 0 bases, and 6 bases lay in between. Germline CDR1 and CDR2: DFQATT and SNEGSKA (reference sequence). The CDR3 length is 13 residues. This CDR3 reads CSARGVSYNEQFF. CDR3 bases: TGCAGTGCTAGGGGCGTCTCCTACAATGAGCAGTTCTTC.